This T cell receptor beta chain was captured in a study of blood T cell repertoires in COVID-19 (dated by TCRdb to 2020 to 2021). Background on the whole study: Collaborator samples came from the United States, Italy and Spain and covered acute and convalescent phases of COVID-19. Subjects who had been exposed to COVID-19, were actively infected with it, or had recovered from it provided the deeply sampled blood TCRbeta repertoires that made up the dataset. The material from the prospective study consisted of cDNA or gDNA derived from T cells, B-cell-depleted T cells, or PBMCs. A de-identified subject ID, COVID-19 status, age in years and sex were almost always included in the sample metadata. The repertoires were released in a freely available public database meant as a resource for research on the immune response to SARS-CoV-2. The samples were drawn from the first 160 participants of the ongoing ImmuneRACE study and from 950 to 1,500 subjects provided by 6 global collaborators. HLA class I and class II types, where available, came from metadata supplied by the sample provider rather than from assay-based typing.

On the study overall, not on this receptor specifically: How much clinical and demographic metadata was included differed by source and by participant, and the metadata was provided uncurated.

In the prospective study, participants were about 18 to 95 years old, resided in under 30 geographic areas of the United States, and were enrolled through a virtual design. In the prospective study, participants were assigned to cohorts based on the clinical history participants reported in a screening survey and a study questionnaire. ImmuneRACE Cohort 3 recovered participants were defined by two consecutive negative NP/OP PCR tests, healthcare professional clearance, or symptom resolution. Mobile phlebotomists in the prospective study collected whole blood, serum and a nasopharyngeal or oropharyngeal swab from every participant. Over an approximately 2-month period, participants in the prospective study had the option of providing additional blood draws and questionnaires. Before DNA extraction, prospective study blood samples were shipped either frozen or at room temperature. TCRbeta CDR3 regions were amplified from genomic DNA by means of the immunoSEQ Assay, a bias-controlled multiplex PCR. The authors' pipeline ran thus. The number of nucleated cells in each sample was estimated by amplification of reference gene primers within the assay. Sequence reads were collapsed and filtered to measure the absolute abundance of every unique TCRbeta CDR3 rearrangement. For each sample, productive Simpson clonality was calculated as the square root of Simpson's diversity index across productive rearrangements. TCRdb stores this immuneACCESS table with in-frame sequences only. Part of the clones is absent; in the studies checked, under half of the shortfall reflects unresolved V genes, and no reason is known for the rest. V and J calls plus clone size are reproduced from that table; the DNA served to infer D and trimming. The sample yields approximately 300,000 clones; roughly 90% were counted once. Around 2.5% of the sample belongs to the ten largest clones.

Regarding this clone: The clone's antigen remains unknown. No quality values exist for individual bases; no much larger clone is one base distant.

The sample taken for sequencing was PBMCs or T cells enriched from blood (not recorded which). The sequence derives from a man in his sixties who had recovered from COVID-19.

The DNA sequence is as follows: TGTGCCAGCAGCTTAGCCGTCTACGAGCAGTACTTC. It specifies CASSLAVYEQYF. This sequence uses TRBV11-2 and TRBJ2-7; the D gene cannot be resolved reliably. The CDR3 goes from the cysteine to the phenylalanine over 12 residues. Only CDR3 DNA is held: 36 bases, read in frame from base 1. Based on the germline V gene, the CDR1 and CDR2 sequences are SGHAT and FQNNGV. Trimming costs V 1 base and J 3 bases, and their ends lie 4 bases apart.